This TCR beta chain was captured in a study of T cell repertoires in cytomegalovirus infection. On the study more broadly: Recently described HLA-C-restricted plus well-studied HLA-B-restricted CMV epitopes were used. Signatures in public TCR beta sequences pointed to both CMV infection and matching HLA type.

At least ten counts were recorded for this clonotype. Its antigen is still unknown. V lost 3 bases and J lost 7; bases outside the gene matches: 3. The V gene's germline CDR1 is MNHEY and CDR2 SMNVEV (reference sequence). This CDR3 spans 15 amino acids. Overall study findings and caveats: HLA-C-restricted CMV clonotypes gave the most frequent clonotype in two of eight donors. Frequencies of public TCR beta families were cumulated, and this identified carriers of CMV plus the relevant HLA.

One entry per CDR3 protein, called by TCRdb with MiXCR from the reads. The table lists 28,000 or so distinct CDR3 sequences, around 19% of them singletons. This chain connects TRBV27 to TRBJ2-1; 13 nucleotides agree with TRBD2. Source: CD8+ T cells from cultured PBMCs, taken from culture after CMV antigen stimulation. The origin of this receptor is a human donor in good health (CMV status not recorded). Some clones in this sample may be carry-over from other donors' samples. The CDR3 sequence is CASSFGLAGVNEQFF. The CDR3 DNA follows: TGTGCCAGCAGTTTCGGACTAGCGGGAGTTAATGAGCAGTTCTTC.